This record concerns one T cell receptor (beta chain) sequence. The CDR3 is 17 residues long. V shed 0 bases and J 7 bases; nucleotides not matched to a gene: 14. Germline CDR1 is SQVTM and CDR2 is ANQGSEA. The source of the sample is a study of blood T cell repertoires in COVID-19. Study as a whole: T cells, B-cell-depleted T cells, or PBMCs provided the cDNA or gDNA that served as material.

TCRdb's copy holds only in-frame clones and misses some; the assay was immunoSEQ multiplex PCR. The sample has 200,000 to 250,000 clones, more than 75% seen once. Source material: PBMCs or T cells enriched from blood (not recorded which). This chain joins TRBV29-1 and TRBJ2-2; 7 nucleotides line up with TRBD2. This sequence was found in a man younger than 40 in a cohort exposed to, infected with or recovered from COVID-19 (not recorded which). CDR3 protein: CSVEDVGGNANVGELFF. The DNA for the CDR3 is TGCAGCGTTGAAGACGTCGGGGGGAACGCAAATGTCGGGGAGCTGTTTTTT.